Shown below are 31 T cell receptor beta chains from a single sample sequenced in a study of shared clonotypes between healthy human individuals. TCRdb's table, derived via immunoSEQ multiplex PCR, lists solely in-frame clones and lacks some. Here the sample spans about 1.9 million clones, about 94% being singletons. The naive CD8 population came from CD45RO-negative cells selected for CCR7, without terminally differentiated effector memory CD45RA+ cells. The specimen sequenced was naive CD8+ T cells from PBMCs. The receptor source for this set is a man aged 18 to 29 in good health. Some clones in this sample may be carry-over from other donors' samples.

Concerning this clone itself: Additional DNA sequences in this sample encode the identical CDR3. This chain links TRBV7-9 with TRBJ1-1, with unresolved D. Trimming took 3 bases from V and 2 from J, leaving 10 bases between them. Germline-derived CDR1 and CDR2 are SEHNR and FQNEAQ (reference sequence). CDR3 size: 14 residues. In DNA form, the CDR3 reads TGTGCCAGCAGCTTGGGGAACTTAAACACTGAAGCTTTCTTT. Translated: CASSLGNLNTEAFF.

The V and J genes are TRBV28 and TRBJ1-5; no clear D. CDR1 MDHEN and CDR2 SYDVKM come from the germline V gene. Trimming removed 6 bases from V and 2 bases from J, with 14 bases in between. This CDR3 comprises 15 residues. The CDR3 loop is CASRERGWGNQPQHF. In DNA form, the CDR3 reads TGTGCCAGCAGGGAACGGGGTTGGGGCAATCAGCCCCAGCATTTT.

In the case of this clone: Other DNA sequences within the sample encode an identical CDR3. This chain links TRBV6-5 with TRBJ1-2; 10 bases are shared with TRBD1. The CDR3 extends over 14 amino acids. V shed 2 bases, J shed 4 bases, and the junction held 1 base outside the gene matches. CDR1 is MNHEY, CDR2 SVGAGI, per germline. In DNA, the CDR3 is TGTGCCAGCAGTTACCGGACAGGGGGCTATGGCTACACCTTC. Its translation is CASSYRTGGYGYTF.

This chain uses TRBV29-1 with TRBJ2-7, with 12 bases matching TRBD2. V lost 4 bases and J lost 2; bases outside the gene matches: 12. The CDR3 extends over 17 amino acids. CDR1 is SQVTM, CDR2 ANQGSEA, per germline. CDR3 in DNA: TGCAGCGTTGCATTTCGAGGACTAGCGGGATTGACCTACGAGCAGTACTTC. Its translation is CSVAFRGLAGLTYEQYF.

This chain connects TRBV5-1 to TRBJ2-7; no reliable D call. The V end lost 0 bases, the J end lost 2 bases, and 9 bases lay between the germline ends. The CDR3 runs to 14 residues. The germline V gene has CDR1 SGHRS and CDR2 YFSETQ. CDR3 sequence reads: CASSLAYSTYEQYF. The CDR3 DNA is TGCGCCAGCAGCTTGGCGTACAGTACCTACGAGCAGTACTTC.

This chain uses TRBV28 with TRBJ2-7; maybe TRBD2 (5 bases). CDR1 MDHEN and CDR2 SYDVKM come from the germline V gene. The CDR3 consists of 14 residues. The V and J ends lost 7 bases and 4 bases respectively, with 17 bases between them. CDR3 nucleotide sequence: TGTGCCAGCAAGACTCGAGGGCAGTTTTACGAGCAGTACTTC. This sequence encodes CASKTRGQFYEQYF.

The rearrangement links TRBV5-4 to TRBJ2-3; either TRBD1 or TRBD2 may fit D (6 bases each). Trimming took off 4 bases at V and 1 base at J, with 13 bases between the two ends. Germline-derived CDR1 and CDR2 are SGHNT and YYREEE (reference sequence). This CDR3 contains 15 residues. This CDR3 is CASSRGYRGTDTQYF. DNA for the CDR3: TGTGCCAGCAGCCGGGGGTACAGGGGCACAGATACGCAGTATTTT. Complete variable domain (other parts from reference TRBV5-4 and TRBJ2-3): ETGVTQSPTHLIKTRGQQVTLRCSSQSGHNTVSWYQQALGQGPQFIFQYYREEENGRGNFPPRFSGLQFPNYSSELNVNALELDDSALYLCASSRGYRGTDTQYFGPGTRLTVL.

The chain carries TRBV5-6 and TRBJ2-2, with 8 nucleotides matching TRBD1. Per germline, CDR1 SGHDT and CDR2 YYEEEE. The CDR3 contains 15 residues. After removal of 2 bases from V and 5 bases from J, the junction contained 5 bases not matched to a gene. The CDR3 DNA sequence: TGTGCCAGCAGCTTTAGGCAGGGGGCAACCGGGGAGCTGTTTTTT. This codes for CASSFRQGATGELFF.

Worth noting for this clone: At one boundary the junction diverges from the germline segment, which might be a read error. The genes are TRBV9 and TRBJ2-1; the match to TRBD1 covers 10 bases. The CDR3 sequence is 13 residues long. Germline CDR1 SGDLS, CDR2 YYNGEE. The CDR3 DNA is TGTGCCAGCAGCGCAGGGGACAGGGGCCCTGGGGTCTTC. Protein product: CASSAGDRGPGVF.

V gene TRBV6-6 combines with J gene TRBJ1-1; 10 bases line up with TRBD1. Germline assignment: CDR1 MNHNY and CDR2 SVGAGI (reference sequence). CDR3 size: 16 residues. The junction had 10 bases not matched to a gene; V was cut back by 6 bases and J by 3 bases. The CDR3 DNA sequence: TGTGCCAGCAGCCCCCGACAGGGGGCGCGAGACACTGAAGCTTTCTTT. This sequence encodes CASSPRQGARDTEAFF.

This chain uses TRBV7-2 with TRBJ1-2; no reliable D call. Between the trimmed V and J ends, which lost 1 base and 2 bases, there was a span of 14 bases. From germline, CDR1 is SGHTA and CDR2 FQGNSA. The CDR3 has 16 amino acids. The CDR3 loop reads CASSLVEVVQNYGYTF. The CDR3 nucleotides are TGTGCCAGCAGCTTAGTAGAGGTGGTCCAGAACTATGGCTACACCTTC.

The rearrangement links TRBV4-3 to TRBJ1-2; TRBD1 matches 9 bases. The CDR3 has 15 residues. V shed 3 bases, J shed 2 bases, and the junction held 4 bases outside the gene matches. Looked up from germline, CDR1 is LGHNA and CDR2 is YSLEER. This CDR3 is CASSQRQGGNYGYTF. As DNA, the CDR3 is TGCGCCAGCAGCCAGAGACAGGGGGGAAACTATGGCTACACCTTC.

DNA for the CDR3: TGTGCCAGCAGTTTGGGACGTAGGAACACTGAAGCTTTCTTT. Its protein is CASSLGRRNTEAFF. The chain links TRBV27 to TRBJ1-1; weak D call: TRBD1 (5 bases). V lost 3 bases to trimming and J lost 1 base, with 9 bases between them. Germline CDR1 MNHEY, CDR2 SMNVEV (reference sequence). This CDR3 contains 14 residues.

CDR3 bases: TGTGCCAGCAGACAAACAGGATTCAGCTCCTACGAGCAGTACTTC. It is translated as CASRQTGFSSYEQYF. V usage is TRBV7-2 and J usage is TRBJ2-5; weak D call: TRBD1 (5 bases). The J call could be wrong; TRBJ2-7 is a better fit for the DNA end. The CDR3 has 15 amino acids. The germline V gene encodes CDR1 SGHTA and CDR2 FQGNSA.

The V call is TRBV9, the J call TRBJ1-3; D is ambiguous. Germline V gives CDR1 SGDLS, CDR2 YYNGEE. Between the trimmed V and J ends, which lost 4 bases and 1 base, there was a span of 18 bases. The CDR3 is 17 residues long. CDR3: CASSSPLGPESGNTIYF. The CDR3 nucleotides are TGTGCCAGCAGCTCTCCCCTTGGGCCGGAATCTGGAAACACCATATATTTT.

The V and J genes are TRBV14 and TRBJ2-7, with unresolved D. Germline values: CDR1 SGHDN, CDR2 FVKESK. The CDR3 runs to 12 residues. V lost 1 base to trimming and J lost 6 bases, with 7 bases between them. The CDR3 nucleotides read TGTGCCAGCAGCCAAGGGCGGACCGAGCAGTACTTC. Encoded protein: CASSQGRTEQYF. Using reference TRBV14 and TRBJ2-7 for the parts outside the CDR3, the full variable domain is EAGVTQFPSHSVIEKGQTVTLRCDPISGHDNLYWYRRVMGKEIKFLLHFVKESKQDESGMPNNRFLAERTGGTYSTLKVQPAELEDSGVYFCASSQGRTEQYFGPGTRLTVT.

V usage is TRBV5-1 and J usage is TRBJ2-7; 11 positions match TRBD1. The J segment lost 5 bases and the V segment lost 0 bases, leaving 4 bases of the junction unmatched. Per the germline V gene, CDR1 is SGHRS and CDR2 is YFSETQ. This CDR3 is 15 amino acids long. CDR3 sequence: CASSLEDRGPDEQYF. DNA of the CDR3: TGCGCCAGCAGCTTGGAGGACAGGGGGCCGGACGAGCAGTACTTC. Supplemented by reference TRBV5-1 and TRBJ2-7, the full variable domain reads KAGVTQTPRYLIKTRGQQVTLSCSPISGHRSVSWYQQTPGQGLQFLFEYFSETQRNKGNFPGRFSGRQFSNSRSEMNVSTLELGDSALYLCASSLEDRGPDEQYFGPGTRLTVT.

The rearrangement joins TRBV27 to TRBJ2-6; a weak D match, TRBD2 (6 bases). The CDR3 loop spans 17 amino acids. V shed 3 bases and J shed 0 bases, with 12 bases lying between them. Per the germline V gene, CDR1 is MNHEY and CDR2 is SMNVEV (reference sequence). CDR3 DNA: TGTGCCAGCAGTTTCACTAGCTTCAACTCTGGGGCCAACGTCCTGACTTTC. Amino acids: CASSFTSFNSGANVLTF.

To note about this clone: The sample has other DNA sequences that encode this CDR3 too. The CDR3 sequence: CASSPGGTEAFF. For the CDR3, the DNA is TGTGCCAGCAGCCCCGGGGGGACTGAAGCTTTCTTT. The rearrangement joins TRBV7-8 to TRBJ1-1; D possibly corresponds to TRBD1 (5 bases). V lost 5 bases, J lost 5 bases, and 9 bases lay in between. Looked up from germline, CDR1 is SGHVS and CDR2 is FQNEAQ. The CDR3 spans 12 residues.

A remark on this clone: The junction departs from germline at one end; a sequencing error may be responsible. The chain uses TRBV7-9 and TRBJ2-2, with 8 bases identical to TRBD2. From germline, CDR1 is SEHNR and CDR2 FQNEAQ (reference sequence). The CDR3 spans 19 residues. The CDR3 sequence: CASSLGFSSGRDNTGELFF. CDR3 in DNA: TGTGCCAGCAGTTTAGGGTTTTCAAGCGGGAGAGATAACACCGGGGAGCTGTTTTTT.

J is TRBJ2-7 and V is TRBV4-1, with D maybe TRBD2 (7 bases). The length of the CDR3 is 16 residues. The V and J ends lost 1 base and 2 bases respectively, with 15 bases between them. The germline V gene encodes CDR1 MGHRA and CDR2 YSYEKL. CDR3 coding DNA: TGCGCCAGCAGCCAAGTTTACAGCGGGGACACCTACGAGCAGTACTTC. As protein: CASSQVYSGDTYEQYF.

The chain uses TRBV6-1 and TRBJ2-1; D is possibly TRBD1 or TRBD2 (5 bases each). This CDR3 is built from 16 residues. Trimming took off 1 base at V and 2 bases at J, with 12 bases between the two ends. Germline V gene data show CDR1 as MNHNS and CDR2 as SASEGT. The CDR3 DNA reads as TGTGCCAGCAGTGAAGTAGTAAGGGGACCCTACAATGAGCAGTTCTTC. Translation: CASSEVVRGPYNEQFF.

The genes are TRBV14 and TRBJ2-7; the D is unclear. The CDR3 is made up of 15 amino acids. Trimming removed 0 bases from V and 3 bases from J, with 12 bases in between. In germline, CDR1 is SGHDN, CDR2 FVKESK. The CDR3 protein is CASSQDTSSFYEQYF. The CDR3 DNA sequence: TGTGCCAGCAGCCAAGATACCTCCAGCTTCTACGAGCAGTACTTC. The full variable domain, rest sourced from reference TRBV14 and TRBJ2-7, is EAGVTQFPSHSVIEKGQTVTLRCDPISGHDNLYWYRRVMGKEIKFLLHFVKESKQDESGMPNNRFLAERTGGTYSTLKVQPAELEDSGVYFCASSQDTSSFYEQYFGPGTRLTVT.

The CDR3 loop is CASSERSYEQYF. The CDR3 DNA follows: TGTGCCAGCAGTGAAAGATCCTACGAGCAGTACTTC. The chain is built from TRBV2 and TRBJ2-7; D is ambiguous. The CDR3 totals 12 residues. Trimming took 2 bases from V and 1 from J, leaving 3 bases between them. CDR1 is SNHLY and CDR2 is FYNNEI in the germline V gene.

The V gene is TRBV6-1, the J gene TRBJ2-5; 7 bases agree with TRBD2. Unmatched junction bases numbered 8, after V lost 7 bases and J lost 0 bases. CDR1 is MNHNS and CDR2 is SASEGT in the germline V gene. This CDR3 region has 15 residues. CDR3 nucleotide sequence: TGTGCCAGCACCCCTGCGGGGGTGTACCAAGAGACCCAGTACTTC. Protein product: CASTPAGVYQETQYF.

As concerns this clone: Other DNA sequences in this sample translate to the same CDR3. V and J are TRBV28 and TRBJ2-7, with no clear D. V was pared by 3 bases and J by 5 bases, with 5 bases between. From germline, CDR1 is MDHEN and CDR2 SYDVKM. This CDR3 spans 11 amino acids. The CDR3 loop is CASSFLDEQYF. Written as DNA, the CDR3 is TGTGCCAGCAGTTTCTTGGACGAGCAGTACTTC.

This clone has just one count. This CDR3 is also generated by other DNA sequences in the sample. The genes are TRBV30 and TRBJ2-1, with TRBD2 as a possible D gene (6 bases). Trimming pared 0 bases from V and 4 bases from J, leaving 7 bases between. Germline loops: CDR1 GTSNPN, CDR2 SVGIG (reference sequence). The length of the CDR3 is 13 residues. CDR3 in amino acids: CAWSVRGYNEQFF. CDR3 coding DNA: TGTGCCTGGAGTGTGCGGGGTTACAATGAGCAGTTCTTC.

This clone showed up just once. The chain is built from TRBV7-2 and TRBJ1-1, with D uncertain. The CDR3 runs to 13 residues. The ends were cut back, 1 base at V and 7 bases at J, with 10 bases in the middle. Germline CDR1 and CDR2: SGHTA and FQGNSA. The CDR3 sequence: CASSLGVGIEAFF. In DNA form, the CDR3 reads TGTGCCAGCAGCTTAGGTGTTGGTATTGAAGCTTTCTTT.

Written as DNA, the CDR3 is TGTGCCAGCAGCCTCTTACCGGGGGGGTACGAGCAGTACTTC. Protein product: CASSLLPGGYEQYF. The rearrangement links TRBV5-6 to TRBJ2-7; 8 nucleotides agree with TRBD2. V lost 4 bases to trimming and J lost 4 bases; unmatched junction nucleotides: 7. CDR3 length equals 14 residues. From germline, CDR1 is SGHDT and CDR2 YYEEEE.

The chain is built from TRBV7-8 and TRBJ1-1, with TRBD1 as a possible D gene (6 bases). The germline V and J ends were trimmed by 1 base and 0 bases, with 9 bases remaining between them. The CDR3 has 15 residues. Germline V gives CDR1 SGHVS, CDR2 FQNEAQ. The CDR3 DNA reads as TGTGCCAGCAGCTTAGTAACAGGGTTGAACACTGAAGCTTTCTTT. Encoded protein: CASSLVTGLNTEAFF.

The chain has TRBV2 and TRBJ2-3; D gene uncertain. Trimming left V 6 bases short and J 2 bases short, with 12 bases between. In germline, CDR1 is SNHLY, CDR2 FYNNEI. This CDR3 comprises 14 residues. The CDR3: CASSADHYTDTQYF. In DNA form, the CDR3 reads TGTGCCAGCAGCGCCGATCACTACACAGATACGCAGTATTTT.